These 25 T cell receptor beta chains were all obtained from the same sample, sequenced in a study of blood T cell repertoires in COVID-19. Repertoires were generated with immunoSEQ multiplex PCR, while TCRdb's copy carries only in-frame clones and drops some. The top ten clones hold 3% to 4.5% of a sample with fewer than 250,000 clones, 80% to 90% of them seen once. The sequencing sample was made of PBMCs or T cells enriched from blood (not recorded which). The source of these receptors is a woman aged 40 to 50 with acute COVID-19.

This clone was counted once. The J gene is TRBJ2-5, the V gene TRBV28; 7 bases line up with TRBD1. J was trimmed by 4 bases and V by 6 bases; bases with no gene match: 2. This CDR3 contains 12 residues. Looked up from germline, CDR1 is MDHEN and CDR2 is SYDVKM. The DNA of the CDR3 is TGTGCCAGCAGGGACAGGCGAGAGACCCAGTACTTC. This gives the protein CASRDRRETQYF.

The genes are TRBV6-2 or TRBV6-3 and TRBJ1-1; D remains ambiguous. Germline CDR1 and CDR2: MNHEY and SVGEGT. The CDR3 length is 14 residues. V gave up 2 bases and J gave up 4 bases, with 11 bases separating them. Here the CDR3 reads CASSYGTGSTEAFF. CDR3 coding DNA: TGTGCCAGCAGTTACGGTACCGGGAGCACTGAAGCTTTCTTT.

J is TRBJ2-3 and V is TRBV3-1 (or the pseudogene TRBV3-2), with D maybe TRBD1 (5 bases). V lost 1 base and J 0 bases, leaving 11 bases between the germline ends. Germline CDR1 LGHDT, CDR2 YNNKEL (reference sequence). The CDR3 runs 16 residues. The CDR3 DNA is TGTGCCAGCAGCCAAGGGACATCCCCTAGCACAGATACGCAGTATTTT. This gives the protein CASSQGTSPSTDTQYF.

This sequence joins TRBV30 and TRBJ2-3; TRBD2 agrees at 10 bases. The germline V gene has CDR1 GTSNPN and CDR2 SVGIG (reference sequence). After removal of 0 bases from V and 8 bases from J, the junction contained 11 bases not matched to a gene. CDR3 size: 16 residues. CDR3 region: CAWSVLGLAGVGTQYF. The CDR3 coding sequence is TGTGCCTGGAGTGTACTGGGGCTAGCGGGAGTTGGTACGCAGTATTTT. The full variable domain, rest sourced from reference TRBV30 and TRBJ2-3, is SQTIHQWPATLVQPVGSPLSLECTVEGTSNPNLYWYRQAAGRGLQLLFYSVGIGQISSEVPQNLSASRPQDRQFILSSKKLLLSDSGFYLCAWSVLGLAGVGTQYFGPGTRLTVL.

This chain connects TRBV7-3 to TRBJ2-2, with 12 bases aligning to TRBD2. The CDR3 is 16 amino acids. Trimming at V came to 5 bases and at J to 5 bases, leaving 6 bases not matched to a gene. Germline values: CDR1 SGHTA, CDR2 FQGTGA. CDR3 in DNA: TGTGCCAGCAGCGCGGCGCTAGCGGGAGGGACCGGGGAGCTGTTTTTT. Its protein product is CASSAALAGGTGELFF.

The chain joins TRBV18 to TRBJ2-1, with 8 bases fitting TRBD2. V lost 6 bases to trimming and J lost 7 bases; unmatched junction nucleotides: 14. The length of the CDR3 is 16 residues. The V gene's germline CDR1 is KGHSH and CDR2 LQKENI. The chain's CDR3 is CASSALPAGALNEQFF. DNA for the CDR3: TGTGCCAGCTCTGCCCTCCCAGCGGGGGCTTTGAATGAGCAGTTCTTC.

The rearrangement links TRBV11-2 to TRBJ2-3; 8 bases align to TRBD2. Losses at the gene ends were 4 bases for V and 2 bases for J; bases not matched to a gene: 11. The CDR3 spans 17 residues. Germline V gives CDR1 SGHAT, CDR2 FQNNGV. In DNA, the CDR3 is TGTGCCAGCAGCTCTAAATTACCGGGACTAGTCACAGATACGCAGTATTTT. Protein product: CASSSKLPGLVTDTQYF.

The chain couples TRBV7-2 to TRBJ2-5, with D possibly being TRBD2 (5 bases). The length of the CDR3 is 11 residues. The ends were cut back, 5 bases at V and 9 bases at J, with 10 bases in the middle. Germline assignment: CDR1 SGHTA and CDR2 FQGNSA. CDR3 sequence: CASSITRAQYF. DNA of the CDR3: TGTGCCAGCAGCATTACTAGAGCCCAGTACTTC.

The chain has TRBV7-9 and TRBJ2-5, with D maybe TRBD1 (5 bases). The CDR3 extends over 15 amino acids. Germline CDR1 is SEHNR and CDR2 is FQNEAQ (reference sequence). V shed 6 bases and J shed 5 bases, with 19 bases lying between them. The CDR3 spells CASSLEWGPTETQYF. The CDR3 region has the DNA TGTGCCAGCAGTCTAGAGTGGGGCCCAACGGAGACCCAGTACTTC.

This chain's CDR3 is CASSPYSTDTQYF. In DNA form, the CDR3 reads TGTGCCAGTAGTCCATACTCCACAGATACGCAGTATTTT. The J gene is TRBJ2-3, the V gene TRBV19; D gene uncertain. CDR1 is LNHDA, CDR2 SQIVND, per germline (reference sequence). The V and J ends lost 5 bases and 2 bases respectively, with 8 bases between them. CDR3 size: 13 residues.

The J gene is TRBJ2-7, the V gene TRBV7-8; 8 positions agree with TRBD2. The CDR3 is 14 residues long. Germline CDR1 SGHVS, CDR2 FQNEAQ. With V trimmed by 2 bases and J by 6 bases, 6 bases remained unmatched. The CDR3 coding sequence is TGTGCCAGCAGCTTATCCGCGGGAGGCTCCGAGCAGTACTTC. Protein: CASSLSAGGSEQYF.

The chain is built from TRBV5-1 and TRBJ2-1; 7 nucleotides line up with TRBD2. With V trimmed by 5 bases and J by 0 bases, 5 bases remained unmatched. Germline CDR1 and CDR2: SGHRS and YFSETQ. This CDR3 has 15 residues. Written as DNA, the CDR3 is TGCGCCAGCAGTTTCGCGGGGGACTCCTACAATGAGCAGTTCTTC. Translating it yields CASSFAGDSYNEQFF.

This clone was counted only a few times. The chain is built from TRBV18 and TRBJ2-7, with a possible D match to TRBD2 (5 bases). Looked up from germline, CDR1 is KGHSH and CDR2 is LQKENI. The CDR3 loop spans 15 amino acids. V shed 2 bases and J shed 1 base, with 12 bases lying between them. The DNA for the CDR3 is TGTGCCAGCTCACCAGGCAGGACTTATTCCTACGAGCAGTACTTC. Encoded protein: CASSPGRTYSYEQYF.

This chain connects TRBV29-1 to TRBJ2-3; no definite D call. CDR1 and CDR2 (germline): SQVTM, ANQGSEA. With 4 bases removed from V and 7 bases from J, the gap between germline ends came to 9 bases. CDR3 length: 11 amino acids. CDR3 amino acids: CSVGDTYTQYF. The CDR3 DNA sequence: TGCAGCGTTGGAGACACTTATACGCAGTATTTT.

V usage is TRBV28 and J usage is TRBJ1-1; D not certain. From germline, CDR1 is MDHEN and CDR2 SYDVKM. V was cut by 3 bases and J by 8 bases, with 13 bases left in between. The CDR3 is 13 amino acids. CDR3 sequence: CASSFDPQAEAFF. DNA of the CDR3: TGTGCCAGCAGTTTTGACCCCCAGGCAGAAGCTTTCTTT.

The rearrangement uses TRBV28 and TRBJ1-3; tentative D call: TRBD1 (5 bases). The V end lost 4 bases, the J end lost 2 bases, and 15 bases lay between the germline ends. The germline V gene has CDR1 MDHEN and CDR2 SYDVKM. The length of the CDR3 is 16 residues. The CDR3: CASSSPIKTAGNTIYF. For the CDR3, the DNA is TGTGCCAGCAGTTCCCCTATCAAGACAGCTGGAAACACCATATATTTT.

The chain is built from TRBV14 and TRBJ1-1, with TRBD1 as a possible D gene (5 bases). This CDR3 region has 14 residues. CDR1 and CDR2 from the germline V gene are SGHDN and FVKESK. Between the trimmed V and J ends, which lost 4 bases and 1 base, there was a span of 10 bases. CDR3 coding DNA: TGTGCCAGCAGCCCATACACAGGGAACACTGAAGCTTTCTTT. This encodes CASSPYTGNTEAFF.

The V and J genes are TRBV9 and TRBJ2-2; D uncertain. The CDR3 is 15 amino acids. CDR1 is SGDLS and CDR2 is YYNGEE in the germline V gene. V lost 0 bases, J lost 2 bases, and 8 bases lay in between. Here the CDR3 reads CASSVDPVNTGELFF. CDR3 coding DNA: TGTGCCAGCAGCGTAGATCCCGTAAACACCGGGGAGCTGTTTTTT. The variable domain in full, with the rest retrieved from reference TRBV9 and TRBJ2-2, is DSGVTQTPKHLITATGQRVTLRCSPRSGDLSVYWYQQSLDQGLQFLIQYYNGEERAKGNILERFSAQQFPDLHSELNLSSLELGDSALYFCASSVDPVNTGELFFGEGSRLTVL.

CDR3 nucleotides: TGTGCCAGCAGTCCCCGGGACAGGGGTGCTGAAGCTTTCTTT. This gives the protein CASSPRDRGAEAFF. The rearrangement links TRBV27 to TRBJ1-1; TRBD1 matches 10 bases. Germline loops: CDR1 MNHEY, CDR2 SMNVEV (reference sequence). The CDR3 covers 14 residues. V trimming: 5 bases; J trimming: 6 bases; junction bases outside the gene matches: 6.

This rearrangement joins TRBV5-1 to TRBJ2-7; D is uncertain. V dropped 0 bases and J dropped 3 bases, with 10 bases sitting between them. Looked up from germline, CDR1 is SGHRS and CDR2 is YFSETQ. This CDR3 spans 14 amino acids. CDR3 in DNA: TGCGCCAGCAGCTTGGCCGGCTCGGGCTACGAGCAGTACTTC. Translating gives CASSLAGSGYEQYF.

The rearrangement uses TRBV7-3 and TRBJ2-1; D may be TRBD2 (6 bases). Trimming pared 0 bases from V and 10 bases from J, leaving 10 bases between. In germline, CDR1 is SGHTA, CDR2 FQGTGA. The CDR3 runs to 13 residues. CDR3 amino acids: CASSLTAGKEQFF. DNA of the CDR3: TGTGCCAGCAGCTTAACGGCGGGGAAGGAGCAGTTCTTC.

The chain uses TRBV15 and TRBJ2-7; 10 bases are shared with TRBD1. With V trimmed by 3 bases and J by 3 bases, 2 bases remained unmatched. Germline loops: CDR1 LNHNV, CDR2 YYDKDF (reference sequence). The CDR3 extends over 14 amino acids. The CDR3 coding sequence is TGTGCCACCAGCAGGAGGACAGGGGGCTACGAGCAGTACTTC. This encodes CATSRRTGGYEQYF.

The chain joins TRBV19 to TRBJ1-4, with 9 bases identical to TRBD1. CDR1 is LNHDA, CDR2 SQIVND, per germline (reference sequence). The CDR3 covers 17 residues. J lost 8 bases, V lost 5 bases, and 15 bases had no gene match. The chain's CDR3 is CASSWEFRGQGLEKLFF. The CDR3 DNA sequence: TGTGCCAGTAGTTGGGAGTTCAGGGGACAGGGACTGGAAAAACTGTTTTTT.

The CDR3 region is CAIQGTTEAFF. The CDR3 DNA reads as TGTGCCATACAGGGGACCACTGAAGCTTTCTTT. This chain uses TRBV10-3 with TRBJ1-1; TRBD1 aligns across 7 bases. Germline-derived CDR1 and CDR2 are ENHRY and SYGVKD. Unmatched junction bases numbered 2, after V lost 9 bases and J lost 4 bases. This CDR3 is built from 11 residues.

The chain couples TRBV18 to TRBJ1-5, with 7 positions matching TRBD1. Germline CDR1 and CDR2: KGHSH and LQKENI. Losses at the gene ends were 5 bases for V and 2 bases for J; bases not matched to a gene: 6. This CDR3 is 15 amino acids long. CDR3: CASSSSGGGNQPQHF. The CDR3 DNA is TGTGCCAGCTCATCGTCAGGGGGAGGCAATCAGCCCCAGCATTTT.